Listed here is a single TCR beta chain. The table came from immunoSEQ multiplex PCR; TCRdb's copy has only in-frame clones and leaves some out. Of tens of thousands of clones in the sample, 75% to 85% were seen once. This CDR3 is built from 15 residues. Germline CDR1 and CDR2: KGHSH and LQKENI. With 3 bases clipped from V and 3 bases from J, the junction kept 6 bases outside the gene matches. The data stem from a study of blood T cell repertoires in COVID-19. Study details: Both acute and convalescent COVID-19 samples were obtained from the United States, Italy and Spain. Nucleic acid was either cDNA or gDNA, and it came from T cells, B-cell-depleted T cells, or PBMCs.

This rearrangement joins TRBV18 to TRBJ1-1; 8 bases align to TRBD1. The receptor was isolated from a man in his sixties with acute or convalescent COVID-19. Sequenced material: peripheral blood. The chain's CDR3 is CASSPRGQVYTEAFF. The CDR3 nucleotides read TGTGCCAGCTCACCCAGGGGGCAGGTTTACACTGAAGCTTTCTTT.